This passage covers 28 T cell receptor beta chains from one sample sequenced in a study of neurological immune-mediated disorders. MiXCR, applied by TCRdb to the 5' RACE reads, yields one record per CDR3 protein. The table records some 20,000 distinct CDR3 sequences, around 7.6% of them present only once. What was sequenced was CD8+ T cells from blood. Receptors originate from a young woman with HTLV-1-associated myelopathy (HAM/TSP).

In its sample, this clonotype was seen many times. The DNA of the CDR3 is TGTGCCAGCAGTTCGGTTTTGGCAGGGACAGTGAATAGCAATCAGCCCCAGCATTTT. It yields the protein CASSSVLAGTVNSNQPQHF. The V and J genes are TRBV6-9 and TRBJ1-5; TRBD1 matches 7 bases. V was clipped by 4 bases and J by 0 bases; unmatched bases: 15. The CDR3 length is 19 residues. The germline V gene encodes CDR1 MNHGY and CDR2 SVAAGI.

This clonotype is a singleton in its sample. V and J are TRBV5-1 and TRBJ2-3; TRBD1 might be the D (5 bases). CDR1 is SGHRS, CDR2 YFSETQ, per germline. V lost 4 bases to trimming and J lost 2 bases, with 11 bases between them. This CDR3 comprises 14 residues. The CDR3 bases are TGCGCCAGCAGCACCTGGGGCCACACAGATACGCAGTATTTT. It yields the protein CASSTWGHTDTQYF.

This rearrangement joins TRBV19 to TRBJ1-2; D call uncertain. This CDR3 is built from 16 residues. V lost 3 bases, J lost 2 bases, and 16 bases lay in between. The germline gives CDR1 LNHDA, CDR2 SQIVND (reference sequence). The CDR3 is CASSMLVSLFNYGYTF. As DNA, the CDR3 is TGTGCCAGTAGTATGCTTGTCTCCCTCTTCAACTATGGCTACACCTTC.

This clonotype has only a few counts. V gene TRBV5-5 combines with J gene TRBJ1-4, with TRBD1 matching over 7 bases. The CDR3 loop spans 14 amino acids. J gave up 5 bases and V 2 bases, and 3 bases lay outside the gene matches. CDR1 is SGHKS, CDR2 YYEKEE, per germline (reference sequence). The CDR3 region has the DNA TGTGCCAGCAGCTTCAGGGACAGAAATGAAAAACTGTTTTTT. Its protein product is CASSFRDRNEKLFF.

This chain joins TRBV4-2 and TRBJ2-4, with no clear D. Trimming took 1 base from V and 1 from J, leaving 11 bases between them. Germline-derived CDR1 and CDR2 are LGHNA and YNFKEQ. CDR3 length: 16 residues. The CDR3 sequence: CASSQAGVSAKNIQYF. CDR3 bases: TGTGCCAGCAGCCAAGCCGGAGTGTCGGCCAAAAACATTCAGTACTTC.

This clonotype rates as medium-sized. This chain connects TRBV2 to TRBJ1-2; D is undetermined. This CDR3 comprises 13 residues. Germline V gene lookup returns CDR1 SNHLY and CDR2 FYNNEI. The germline V and J ends were trimmed by 3 bases and 5 bases, with 10 bases remaining between them. The CDR3 is CASSESASYGYTF. CDR3 coding DNA: TGTGCCAGCAGTGAGTCTGCCTCTTATGGCTACACCTTC.

In this sample, this clonotype turned up many times. V usage is TRBV7-2 and J usage is TRBJ1-2, with 7 positions matching TRBD1. The length of the CDR3 is 11 residues. Germline assignment: CDR1 SGHTA and CDR2 FQGNSA. V shed 8 bases, J shed 10 bases, and the junction held 7 bases outside the gene matches. CDR3 residues: CASGDRVIYTF. DNA of the CDR3: TGTGCCAGCGGCGACAGGGTCATCTACACCTTC.

This clonotype was observed at least ten times. This chain links TRBV20-1 with TRBJ2-7; D uncertain. The V end lost 6 bases, the J end lost 1 base, and 13 bases lay between the germline ends. Germline V gene lookup returns CDR1 DFQATT and CDR2 SNEGSKA (reference sequence). The length of the CDR3 is 13 residues. CDR3 amino acids: CSAKPALSYEQYF. CDR3 in DNA: TGCAGTGCGAAACCGGCCCTGTCCTACGAGCAGTACTTC.

This clonotype was seen many times. The chain links TRBV30 to TRBJ1-1; 8 nucleotides align to TRBD1. J gave up 4 bases and V 4 bases, and 2 bases lay outside the gene matches. This CDR3 comprises 12 residues. Germline-derived CDR1 and CDR2 are GTSNPN and SVGIG (reference sequence). The CDR3 reads CAWTTGGTEAFF. The CDR3 DNA is TGTGCCTGGACTACAGGGGGCACTGAAGCTTTCTTT.

This clonotype is categorized as medium-sized. The chain employs TRBV12-3 or TRBV12-4 and TRBJ1-5; TRBD1 might be the D (6 bases). With 5 bases removed from V and 6 bases from J, the gap between germline ends came to 14 bases. This CDR3 is 14 amino acids long. The CDR3 spells CASSPGGAGQPQHF. CDR3 in DNA: TGTGCCAGCAGTCCCGGGGGGGCAGGTCAGCCCCAGCATTTT.

This clonotype has a count of ten or more. The chain couples TRBV10-1 to TRBJ1-1, with D possibly TRBD1 on 5 matching bases. V dropped 6 bases and J dropped 6 bases, with 8 bases sitting between them. The germline CDR1 and CDR2 sequences are WNHNN and SYGVQD (reference sequence). This CDR3 region has 11 residues. CDR3 amino acids: CASRQGAEAFF. The CDR3 region has the DNA TGCGCCAGCAGGCAGGGAGCTGAAGCTTTCTTT.

This clonotype was seen ten or more times. This chain uses TRBV27 with TRBJ2-7, with a tentative D call TRBD1 (6 bases). V was pared by 5 bases and J by 6 bases, with 14 bases between. Per the germline V gene, CDR1 is MNHEY and CDR2 is SMNVEV (reference sequence). This CDR3 region has 13 residues. The CDR3 nucleotides are TGTGCCAGCAGTCCCGGGACAACGAGCGAGCAGTACTTC. This sequence encodes CASSPGTTSEQYF.

This clonotype has ten or more counts. This chain joins TRBV20-1 and TRBJ2-7, with D perhaps assigned TRBD1 or TRBD2 (5 bases each). V lost 4 bases and J 0 bases, leaving 10 bases between the germline ends. The CDR3 contains 13 residues. Germline-derived CDR1 and CDR2 are DFQATT and SNEGSKA (reference sequence). The CDR3 protein is CSATGTSSYEQYF. The CDR3 bases are TGCAGTGCTACCGGGACGTCCTCCTACGAGCAGTACTTC.

This clonotype appeared many times. The chain couples TRBV20-1 to TRBJ2-3, with 7 positions matching TRBD2. CDR1 DFQATT and CDR2 SNEGSKA come from the germline V gene (reference sequence). With V trimmed by 2 bases and J by 6 bases, 2 bases remained unmatched. This CDR3 is 12 amino acids long. The CDR3 sequence is CSARWGGDTQYF. In nucleotides, the CDR3 is TGCAGTGCTAGATGGGGGGGGGATACGCAGTATTTT.

This clonotype was seen many times. V usage is TRBV29-1 and J usage is TRBJ2-1, with a weak D call TRBD2 (7 bases). With 5 bases removed from V and 5 bases from J, the gap between germline ends came to 13 bases. CDR3 size: 13 residues. CDR1 SQVTM and CDR2 ANQGSEA come from the germline V gene. The CDR3, as DNA: TGCAGCGTTAAAGGGGGGGCAGACAATGAGCAGTTCTTC. Its protein product is CSVKGGADNEQFF.

This clonotype was recorded at least ten times. The J gene is TRBJ2-7, the V gene TRBV6-1, with D possibly called TRBD1 or TRBD2 (5 bases each). Germline V CDR1 and CDR2: MNHNS, SASEGT. This CDR3 is 15 amino acids long. V was clipped by 3 bases and J by 2 bases, with 14 bases between them. CDR3 in amino acids: CASSDSEGQPYEQYF. The CDR3 DNA is TGTGCCAGCAGTGATAGTGAGGGGCAGCCCTACGAGCAGTACTTC.

This clonotype came up many times. This chain joins TRBV7-6 and TRBJ2-1, with D possibly being TRBD1 or TRBD2 (5 bases each). Germline V CDR1 and CDR2: SGHVS, FNYEAQ. Trimming removed 1 base from V and 8 bases from J, with 9 bases in between. The CDR3 runs to 13 residues. The CDR3 DNA reads TGTGCCAGCAGCTTAGGCAGGGACGATGAGCAGTTCTTC. It yields the protein CASSLGRDDEQFF.

In this sample, this clonotype turned up many times. The rearrangement joins TRBV9 to TRBJ2-4; D is possibly TRBD2 (5 bases). CDR3 size: 15 residues. Germline loops: CDR1 SGDLS, CDR2 YYNGEE. Trimming removed 0 bases from V and 2 bases from J, with 9 bases in between. Written as DNA, the CDR3 is TGTGCCAGCAGCGTAGCTGAGGGTTCCAAAAACATTCAGTACTTC. This translates into CASSVAEGSKNIQYF.

This clonotype was recorded at least ten times. The V and J genes are TRBV20-1 and TRBJ2-3, with D possibly TRBD1 on 6 matching bases. The CDR3 has 14 residues. Germline V CDR1 and CDR2: DFQATT, SNEGSKA (reference sequence). Trimming pared 0 bases from V and 7 bases from J, leaving 14 bases between. In DNA, the CDR3 is TGCAGTGCTAGAGATCTCAGGGGTTCATATACGCAGTATTTT. Translating it yields CSARDLRGSYTQYF.

This clonotype appeared many times. The V call is TRBV5-1, the J call TRBJ1-2; perhaps TRBD1 as D (5 bases). Germline CDR1 reads SGHRS; CDR2 reads YFSETQ. The CDR3 loop spans 15 amino acids. V was trimmed by 0 bases and J by 0 bases, leaving 9 bases between them. The CDR3 nucleotides are TGCGCCAGCAGCTTGGAAGGGACGGCTAACTATGGCTACACCTTC. Translation gives CASSLEGTANYGYTF.

In its sample, this clonotype was seen many times. CDR3 amino acids: CASSEGLAFFYEQYF. The CDR3 DNA is TGTGCCAGCAGTGAAGGACTAGCGTTCTTTTACGAGCAGTACTTC. The V call is TRBV2, the J call TRBJ2-7; 8 bases agree with TRBD2. This CDR3 is built from 15 residues. Trimming took 1 base from V and 4 from J; bases not matched to a gene: 6. CDR1 is SNHLY, CDR2 FYNNEI, per germline.

This clonotype came up many times. The V gene is TRBV7-9, the J gene TRBJ2-3; 7 bases line up with TRBD2. Germline-derived CDR1 and CDR2 are SEHNR and FQNEAQ (reference sequence). The CDR3 is made up of 17 amino acids. V was pared by 1 base and J by 0 bases, with 7 bases of the junction left unmatched. The CDR3 nucleotides are TGTGCCAGCAGCTTAGGAGCGGGGAGCACTAGCACAGATACGCAGTATTTT. It is translated as CASSLGAGSTSTDTQYF.

This clonotype has a count of ten or more. The chain uses TRBV6-4 and TRBJ2-1; 7 bases align to TRBD2. V gave up 4 bases and J gave up 7 bases; unmatched junction bases: 4. The CDR3 has 13 residues. Germline loops: CDR1 MRHNA, CDR2 SNTAGT. Here the CDR3 DNA reads TGTGCCAGCAGTGGCACTAGCGAAAATGAGCAGTTCTTC. It translates to CASSGTSENEQFF.

This clonotype was observed at least ten times. The J gene is TRBJ1-1, the V gene TRBV4-1, with D possibly being TRBD1 (5 bases). Germline CDR1 MGHRA, CDR2 YSYEKL. The CDR3 consists of 14 residues. V lost 4 bases, J lost 7 bases, and 16 bases lay in between. The CDR3 nucleotides read TGCGCCAGCAGCCTGGGTGCAGGGAGGAATGAAGCTTTCTTT. Its translation is CASSLGAGRNEAFF.

This clonotype has at least ten counts. The chain employs TRBV20-1 and TRBJ1-1; D is unresolved. Germline V gene data show CDR1 as DFQATT and CDR2 as SNEGSKA (reference sequence). Trimming left V 3 bases short and J 4 bases short, with 9 bases between. The CDR3 contains 12 residues. The CDR3: CSASKGPTEAFF. The CDR3 DNA sequence: TGCAGTGCTAGTAAGGGTCCCACTGAAGCTTTCTTT.

This clonotype showed up many times. The chain is built from TRBV2 and TRBJ1-5, with 7 positions matching TRBD1. The germline V gene encodes CDR1 SNHLY and CDR2 FYNNEI. V lost 5 bases, J lost 7 bases, and 11 bases stayed unmatched. The CDR3 length is 15 residues. In nucleotides, the CDR3 is TGTGCCAGCAGTTCCCACAGGGGCCGGGGACAGCCCCAGCATTTT. It specifies CASSSHRGRGQPQHF.

This clonotype is classed as medium-sized (0.01 to 0.1%). The V and J genes are TRBV7-9 and TRBJ1-1, with no clear D. The germline V gene has CDR1 SEHNR and CDR2 FQNEAQ (reference sequence). This CDR3 comprises 15 residues. Trimming removed 2 bases from V and 1 base from J, with 11 bases in between. The CDR3 nucleotides are TGTGCCAGCAGCTTACATCAGAGTCGGAACACTGAAGCTTTCTTT. Translation: CASSLHQSRNTEAFF.

In its sample, this clonotype was seen many times. The chain has TRBV6-5 and TRBJ2-6; TRBD1 matches at 9 bases. The CDR3 has 19 amino acids. Trimming cost V 0 bases and J 0 bases; bases outside gene matches: 6. The germline V gene encodes CDR1 MNHEY and CDR2 SVGAGI. The CDR3 here is CASSYSGTGFISGANVLTF. As DNA, the CDR3 is TGTGCCAGCAGTTACTCGGGGACAGGGTTCATCTCTGGGGCCAACGTCCTGACTTTC.